This entry concerns a single TCR beta chain. This clone may be a read error of a much larger clone one base away. This sample stems from a study of blood T cells in healthy people across ages. A sample-barcoded 5' primer and a J-beta primer mix were used in a second PCR of about 6 to 12 cycles. TCRdb passed the 5' RACE reads through MiXCR, listing each CDR3 protein once. Of fewer than 900,000 distinct CDR3 sequences listed, roughly two fifths are singletons. The germline gives CDR1 SQVTM, CDR2 ANQGSEA. CDR3 length: 12 residues. The chain links TRBV29-1 to TRBJ2-3, with D perhaps assigned TRBD1 or TRBD2 (5 bases each). The sequencing input was blood. This sequence originates from an older woman in good health. CDR3 sequence: CNVELGADTQYF. CDR3 in DNA: TGCAACGTTGAACTGGGGGCAGATACGCAGTATTTT.